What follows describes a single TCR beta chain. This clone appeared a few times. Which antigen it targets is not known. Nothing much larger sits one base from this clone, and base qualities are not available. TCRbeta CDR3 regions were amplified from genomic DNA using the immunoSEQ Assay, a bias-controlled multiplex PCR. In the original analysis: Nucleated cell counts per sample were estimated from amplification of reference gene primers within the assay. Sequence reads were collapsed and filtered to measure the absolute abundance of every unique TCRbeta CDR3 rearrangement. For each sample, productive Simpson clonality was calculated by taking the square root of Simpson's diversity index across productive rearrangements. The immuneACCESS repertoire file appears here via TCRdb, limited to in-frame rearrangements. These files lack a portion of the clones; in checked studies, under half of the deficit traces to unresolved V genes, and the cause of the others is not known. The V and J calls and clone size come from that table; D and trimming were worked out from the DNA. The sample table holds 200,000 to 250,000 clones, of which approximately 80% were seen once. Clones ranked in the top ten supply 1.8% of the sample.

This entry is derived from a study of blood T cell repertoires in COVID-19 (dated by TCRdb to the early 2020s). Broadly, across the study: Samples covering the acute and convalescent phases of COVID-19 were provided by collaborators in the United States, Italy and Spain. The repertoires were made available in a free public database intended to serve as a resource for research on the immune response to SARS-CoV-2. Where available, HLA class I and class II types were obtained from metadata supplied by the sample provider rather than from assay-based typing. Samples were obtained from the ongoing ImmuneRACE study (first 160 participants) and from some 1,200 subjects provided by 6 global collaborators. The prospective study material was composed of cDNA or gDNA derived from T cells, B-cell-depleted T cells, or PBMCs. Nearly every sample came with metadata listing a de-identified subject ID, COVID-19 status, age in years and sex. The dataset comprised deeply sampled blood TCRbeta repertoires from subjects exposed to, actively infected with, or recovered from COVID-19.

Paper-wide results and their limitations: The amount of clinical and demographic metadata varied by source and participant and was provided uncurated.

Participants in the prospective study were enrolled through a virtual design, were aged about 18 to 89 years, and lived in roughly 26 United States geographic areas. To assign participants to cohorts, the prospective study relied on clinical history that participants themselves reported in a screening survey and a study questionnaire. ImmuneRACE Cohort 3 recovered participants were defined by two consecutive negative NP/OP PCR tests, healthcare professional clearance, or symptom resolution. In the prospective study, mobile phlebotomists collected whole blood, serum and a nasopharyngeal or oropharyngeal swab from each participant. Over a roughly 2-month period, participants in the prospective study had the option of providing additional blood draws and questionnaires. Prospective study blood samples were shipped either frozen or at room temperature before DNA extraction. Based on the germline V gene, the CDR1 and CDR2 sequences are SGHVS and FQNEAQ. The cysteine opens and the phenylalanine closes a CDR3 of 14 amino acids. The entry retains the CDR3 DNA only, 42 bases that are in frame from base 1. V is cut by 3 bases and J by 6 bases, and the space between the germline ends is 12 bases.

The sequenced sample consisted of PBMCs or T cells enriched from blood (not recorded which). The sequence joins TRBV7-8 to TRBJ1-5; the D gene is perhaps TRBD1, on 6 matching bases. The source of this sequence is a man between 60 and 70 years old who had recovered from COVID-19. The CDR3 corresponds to CASSFRGMGQPQHF. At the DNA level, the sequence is TGTGCCAGCAGCTTTAGGGGGATGGGTCAGCCCCAGCATTTT. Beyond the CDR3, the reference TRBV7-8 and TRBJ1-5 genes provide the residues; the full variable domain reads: GAGVSQSPRYKVAKRGQDVALRCDPISGHVSLFWYQQALGQGPEFLTYFQNEAQLDKSGLPSDRFFAERPEGSVSTLKIQRTQQEDSAVYLCASSFRGMGQPQHFGDGTRLSIL.